Listed below are T cell receptor beta chains from one sample, sequenced in a study of Graves' ophthalmopathy and Graves' hyperthyroidism. TCRdb re-called the multiplex PCR reads through MiXCR, storing one row per CDR3 protein. The sample comprises 200,000 to 250,000 distinct CDR3 sequences, roughly 21% of which are singletons, and approximately 40% rests with the top ten. Specimen: peripheral blood. These receptors were taken from a woman in her forties or fifties with Graves' ophthalmopathy. CDR3s include the opening cysteine and the closing phenylalanine or tryptophan. D genes are given only for firm matches. A clone size is listed for some rows: how often the clone was seen (once, few, many), or a class if it is expanded.

D gene	V gene	J gene	clone size	CDR3 protein	CDR3 DNA
TRBD1	TRBV20-1	TRBJ2-7	many	CSATWTGGKEQYF	TGCAGTGCTACCTGGACAGGGGGGAAAGAGCAGTACTTC
TRBD1	TRBV6-5	TRBJ1-2	many	CASSYASTGANYGYTF	TGTGCCAGCAGTTACGCGTCGACAGGGGCCAACTATGGCTACACCTTC
-	TRBV12-3/TRBV12-4	TRBJ2-7	-	CASKGSPAENYEQYF	TGTGCCAGCAAGGGTTCACCAGCGGAGAACTACGAGCAGTACTTC
-	TRBV28	TRBJ2-5	-	CASSLVPFETQYF	TGTGCCAGCAGTTTAGTTCCCTTTGAGACCCAGTACTTC
-	TRBV10-3	TRBJ1-1	many	CAISPGGQPNTEAFF	TGTGCCATCAGCCCTGGTGGACAGCCGAACACTGAAGCTTTCTTT
-	TRBV19	TRBJ2-5	many	CASSIDTGRRRKTQYF	TGTGCCAGTAGTATCGATACAGGGAGGCGGCGAAAGACCCAGTACTTC
-	TRBV9	TRBJ2-3	-	CASSAEGLTDTQYF	TGTGCCAGCAGCGCGGAGGGCCTCACAGATACGCAGTATTTT
-	TRBV27	TRBJ1-5	-	CASRMGGSLGPQHF	TGTGCCAGCAGAATGGGGGGGTCTCTGGGGCCCCAGCATTTT
TRBD2	TRBV2	TRBJ2-7	many	CASRSGTSDHEQYF	TGTGCCAGCAGGTCCGGGACTAGCGACCACGAGCAGTACTTC
-	TRBV10-3	TRBJ2-2	many	CAISESAGTGELFF	TGTGCCATCAGTGAGTCTGCGGGGACCGGGGAGCTGTTTTTT
-	TRBV6-5	TRBJ1-5	many	CASSHAGALGNQPQHF	TGTGCCAGCAGTCACGCCGGGGCCTTAGGGAATCAGCCCCAGCATTTT
-	TRBV12-3/TRBV12-4	TRBJ2-1	few	CASSPLRFNEQFF	TGTGCCAGCAGTCCCCTACGATTTAATGAGCAGTTCTTC
TRBD1	TRBV4-3	TRBJ1-5	few	CASSRGQSDQPQHF	TGCGCCAGCAGCCGGGGACAGAGTGATCAGCCCCAGCATTTT